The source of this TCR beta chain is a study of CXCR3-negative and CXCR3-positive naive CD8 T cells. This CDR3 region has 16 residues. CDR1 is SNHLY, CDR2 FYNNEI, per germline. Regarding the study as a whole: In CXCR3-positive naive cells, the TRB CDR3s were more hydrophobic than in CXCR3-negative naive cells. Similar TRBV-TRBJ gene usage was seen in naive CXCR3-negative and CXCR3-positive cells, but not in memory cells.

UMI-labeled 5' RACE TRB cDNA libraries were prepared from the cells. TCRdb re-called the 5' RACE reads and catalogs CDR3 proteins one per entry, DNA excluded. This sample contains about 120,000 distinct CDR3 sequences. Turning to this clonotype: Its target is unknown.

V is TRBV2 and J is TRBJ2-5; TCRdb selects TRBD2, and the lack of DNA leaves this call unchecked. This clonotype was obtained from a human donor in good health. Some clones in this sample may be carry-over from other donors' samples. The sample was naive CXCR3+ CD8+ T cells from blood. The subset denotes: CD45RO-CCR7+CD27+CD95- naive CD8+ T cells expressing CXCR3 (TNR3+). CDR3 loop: CASSEGAGVRAETQYF.